A single sample is the source of the 16 T cell receptor beta chains below, sequenced in a study of blood T cells in healthy people across ages. The authors ran a second PCR of about 6 to 11 cycles using a sample-barcoded 5' primer and a J-beta primer mix. TCRdb redid the calling of the 5' RACE reads with MiXCR, one entry per CDR3 protein. The table shows 700,000 to 900,000 distinct CDR3 sequences, with 20% to 30% occurring only once. A further study also used this sample, focusing on T cells of mothers and their children.

The material sequenced was blood. The receptors were gathered from a boy between 10 and 17 years old in good health.

This chain connects TRBV29-1 to TRBJ1-1, with 9 bases identical to TRBD1. CDR3 length equals 15 residues. Germline CDR1 is SQVTM and CDR2 is ANQGSEA. The trim removed 7 bases at V and 1 base at J, leaving 10 bases unmatched. CDR3 residues: CSATGQGGANTEAFF. CDR3 bases: TGCAGCGCAACGGGACAGGGAGGTGCGAACACTGAAGCTTTCTTT.

This chain connects TRBV6-7 to TRBJ1-2, with D unclear. TRBV6-7 is flagged as an ORF with uncertain function. The V and J ends lost 7 bases and 8 bases respectively, with 11 bases between them. The CDR3 length is 11 residues. CDR3: CASTQFSGYTF. The CDR3 DNA sequence: TGTGCCAGCACACAGTTTTCCGGCTACACCTTC.

J is TRBJ2-3 and V is TRBV3-1; D remains unclear. The CDR3 has 17 residues. The V end lost 3 bases, the J end lost 5 bases, and 21 bases lay between the germline ends. Germline lookup yields CDR1 LGHDT and CDR2 YNNKEL (reference sequence). The CDR3 coding sequence is TGTGCCAGCAGCCAGCGGTCCCCAAGGGAATGGGGAGATACGCAGTATTTT. Translating it yields CASSQRSPREWGDTQYF.

The J gene is TRBJ1-2, the V gene TRBV6-5; 9 bases match TRBD1. From germline, CDR1 is MNHEY and CDR2 SVGAGI. With V trimmed by 8 bases and J by 8 bases, 15 bases remained unmatched. This CDR3 contains 15 residues. Here the CDR3 reads CASGRSSGTGFGYTF. In DNA form, the CDR3 reads TGTGCCAGCGGCAGAAGTTCCGGGACAGGGTTCGGCTACACCTTC.

The chain recombines TRBV14 with TRBJ1-1; D is unclear. From germline, CDR1 is SGHDN and CDR2 FVKESK. V was cut by 3 bases and J by 3 bases, with 11 bases left in between. This CDR3 comprises 14 residues. The CDR3: CASSQQYTDTEAFF. The CDR3 DNA is TGTGCCAGCAGCCAGCAGTATACCGACACTGAAGCTTTCTTT.

This clonotype was counted a few times. V and J are TRBV5-1 and TRBJ1-1, with 7 bases fitting TRBD1. The germline V gene has CDR1 SGHRS and CDR2 YFSETQ. V lost 4 bases, J lost 3 bases, and 9 bases stayed unmatched. This CDR3 is built from 15 residues. CDR3 region: CASSTSTGTDTEAFF. CDR3 in DNA: TGCGCCAGCAGCACCTCGACAGGGACGGACACTGAAGCTTTCTTT.

This clonotype came up a few times. V and J are TRBV9 and TRBJ2-3; D is ambiguous. Germline lookup yields CDR1 SGDLS and CDR2 YYNGEE. CDR3 length: 13 amino acids. V gave up 0 bases and J gave up 7 bases, with 9 bases separating them. CDR3 region: CASSVDAGNTQYF. CDR3 bases: TGTGCCAGCAGCGTAGATGCAGGAAATACGCAGTATTTT.

About this clonotype itself: The junction departs from the called germline gene at one end, perhaps through a read error. CDR3 DNA: TGTGCTAGCAGCTTAGCCGGTGCGGGGGGGATGGAGACCCAGTACTTC. Translated, it gives CASSLAGAGGMETQYF. V usage is TRBV7-7 and J usage is TRBJ2-5, with 9 bases lining up with TRBD2. The CDR3 runs 16 residues. CDR1 and CDR2 from the germline V gene are SSHAT and FNYEAQ (reference sequence).

This clonotype was observed a handful of times. V is TRBV4-1 and J is TRBJ1-3, with 10 nucleotides matching TRBD1. The CDR3 contains 19 residues. The junction had 12 bases not matched to a gene; V was cut back by 4 bases and J by 0 bases. Germline CDR1 is MGHRA and CDR2 is YSYEKL. As DNA, the CDR3 is TGCGCCAGCAGCCCCGGGACAGGGGCCTGGTTGGGCTCTGGAAACACCATATATTTT. This gives the protein CASSPGTGAWLGSGNTIYF.

The V call is TRBV29-1, the J call TRBJ1-2; 9 nucleotides align to TRBD1. V lost 5 bases to trimming and J lost 5 bases; unmatched junction nucleotides: 9. Germline V gives CDR1 SQVTM, CDR2 ANQGSEA. The CDR3 extends over 14 amino acids. In DNA, the CDR3 is TGCAGCGTTTTACAGGGGGCTGTTGGGTATGGCTACACCTTC. Protein sequence: CSVLQGAVGYGYTF.

The rearrangement uses TRBV30 and TRBJ1-2, with D possibly being TRBD1 (5 bases). V lost 0 bases, J lost 0 bases, and 11 bases lay in between. This CDR3 has 15 residues. Germline V gene data show CDR1 as GTSNPN and CDR2 as SVGIG (reference sequence). Here the CDR3 DNA reads TGTGCCTGGAGTGTAGAAGCAGGGACTAACTATGGCTACACCTTC. It specifies CAWSVEAGTNYGYTF.

V is TRBV29-1 and J is TRBJ2-2; D gene uncertain. The V gene lost 3 bases and the J gene lost 0 bases, with 2 bases spanning the gap. This CDR3 spans 12 amino acids. The germline V gene encodes CDR1 SQVTM and CDR2 ANQGSEA. CDR3 DNA: TGCAGCGTTGATTCGAACACCGGGGAGCTGTTTTTT. Amino acid sequence: CSVDSNTGELFF.

There are a few counts of this clonotype. The chain has TRBV7-9 and TRBJ2-7; D ambiguous. V lost 1 base and J 3 bases, leaving 19 bases between the germline ends. CDR3 length: 17 amino acids. The V gene's germline CDR1 is SEHNR and CDR2 FQNEAQ (reference sequence). The CDR3 DNA reads TGTGCCAGCAGCTTAGGAATGGGAATAGGAACGGGCTACGAGCAGTACTTC. It yields the protein CASSLGMGIGTGYEQYF.

The chain employs TRBV5-1 and TRBJ1-2; D call uncertain. The germline gives CDR1 SGHRS, CDR2 YFSETQ. The CDR3 spans 14 residues. The V and J ends lost 0 bases and 6 bases respectively, with 12 bases between them. This CDR3 reads CASSLGGVPDGYTF. The CDR3 region has the DNA TGCGCCAGCAGCTTGGGAGGAGTCCCCGATGGCTACACCTTC.

The CDR3 DNA reads TGTGCCATCAGTGGGGCCGGCGAGCAGTACTTC. Protein: CAISGAGEQYF. The J gene is TRBJ2-7, the V gene TRBV10-3; D unclear. V lost 4 bases and J 6 bases, leaving 7 bases between the germline ends. The CDR3 has 11 residues. Germline CDR1 is ENHRY and CDR2 is SYGVKD.

The DNA for the CDR3 is TGTGCCAGCAGCCGATGGACTAGCGGGGGCGGCTACGAGCAGTACTTC. It is translated as CASSRWTSGGGYEQYF. The chain recombines TRBV4-2 with TRBJ2-7, with 13 bases identical to TRBD2. The junction had 6 bases not matched to a gene; V was cut back by 4 bases and J by 3 bases. The CDR3 is made up of 16 amino acids. Germline CDR1 reads LGHNA; CDR2 reads YNFKEQ.